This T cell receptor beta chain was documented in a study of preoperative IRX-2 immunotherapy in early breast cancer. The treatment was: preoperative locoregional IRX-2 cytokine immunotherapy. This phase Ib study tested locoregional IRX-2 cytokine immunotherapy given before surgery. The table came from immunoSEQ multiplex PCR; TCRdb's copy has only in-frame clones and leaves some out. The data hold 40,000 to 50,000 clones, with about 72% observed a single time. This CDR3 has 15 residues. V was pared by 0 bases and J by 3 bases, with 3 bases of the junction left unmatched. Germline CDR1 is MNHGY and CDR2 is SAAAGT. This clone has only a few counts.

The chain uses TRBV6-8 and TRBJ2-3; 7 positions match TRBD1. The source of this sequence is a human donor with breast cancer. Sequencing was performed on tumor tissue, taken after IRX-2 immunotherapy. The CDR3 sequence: CASSYSATGTDTQYF. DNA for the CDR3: TGTGCCAGCAGTTACTCGGCGACAGGGACAGATACGCAGTATTTT.